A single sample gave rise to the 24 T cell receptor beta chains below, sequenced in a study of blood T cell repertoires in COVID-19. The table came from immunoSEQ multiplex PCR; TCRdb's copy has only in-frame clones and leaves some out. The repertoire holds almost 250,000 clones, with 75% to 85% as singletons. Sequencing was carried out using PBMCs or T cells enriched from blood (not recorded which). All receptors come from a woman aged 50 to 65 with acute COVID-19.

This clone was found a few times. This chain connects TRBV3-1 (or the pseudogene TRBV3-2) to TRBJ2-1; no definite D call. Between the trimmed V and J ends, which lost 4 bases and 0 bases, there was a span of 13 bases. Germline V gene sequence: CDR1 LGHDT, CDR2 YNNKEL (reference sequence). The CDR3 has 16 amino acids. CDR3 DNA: TGTGCCAGCAGCCCAGAGGTCGGTTCCTCCTACAATGAGCAGTTCTTC. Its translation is CASSPEVGSSYNEQFF.

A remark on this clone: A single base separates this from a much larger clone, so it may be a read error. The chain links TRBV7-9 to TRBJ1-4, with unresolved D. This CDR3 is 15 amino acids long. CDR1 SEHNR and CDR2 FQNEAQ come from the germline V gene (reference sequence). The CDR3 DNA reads TGTACCAGCAGCTTGGAGGGAGGAACTAATGAAAAACTGTTTTTT. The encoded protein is CTSSLEGGTNEKLFF.

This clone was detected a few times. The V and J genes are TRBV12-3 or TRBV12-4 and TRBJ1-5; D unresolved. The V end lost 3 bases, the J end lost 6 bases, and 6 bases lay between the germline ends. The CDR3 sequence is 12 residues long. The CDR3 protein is CASSLSGQPQHF. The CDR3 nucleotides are TGTGCCAGCAGTTTGTCGGGTCAGCCCCAGCATTTT.

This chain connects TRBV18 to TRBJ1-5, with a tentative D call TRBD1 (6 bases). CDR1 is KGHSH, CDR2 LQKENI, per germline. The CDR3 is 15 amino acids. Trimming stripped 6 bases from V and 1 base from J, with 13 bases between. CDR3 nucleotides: TGTGCCAGCTCCCCCGGGGGGGCGAGCAATCAGCCCCAGCATTTT. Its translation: CASSPGGASNQPQHF.

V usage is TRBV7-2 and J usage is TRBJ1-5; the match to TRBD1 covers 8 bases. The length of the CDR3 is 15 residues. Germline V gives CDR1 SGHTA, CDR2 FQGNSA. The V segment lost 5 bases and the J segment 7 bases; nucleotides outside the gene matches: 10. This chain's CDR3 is CASSTYRGSGQPQHF. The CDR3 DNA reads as TGTGCCAGCAGCACCTACAGGGGGTCCGGCCAGCCCCAGCATTTT.

DNA for the CDR3: TGTGCCAGCCGCGCCTTAACAGGGGTAAACTACAATGAGCAGTTCTTC. Protein product: CASRALTGVNYNEQFF. V gene TRBV19 combines with J gene TRBJ2-1, with 7 bases aligning to TRBD1. This CDR3 contains 16 residues. Germline trimming cut 9 bases from V and 3 bases from J; bases unmatched to any gene: 14. The germline V gene encodes CDR1 LNHDA and CDR2 SQIVND (reference sequence).

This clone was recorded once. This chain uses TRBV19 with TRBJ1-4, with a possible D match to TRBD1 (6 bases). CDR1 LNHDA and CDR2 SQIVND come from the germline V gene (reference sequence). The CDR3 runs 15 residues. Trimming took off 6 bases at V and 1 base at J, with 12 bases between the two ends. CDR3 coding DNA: TGTGCCAGTAGACCCAGGGGCGGAACTAATGAAAAACTGTTTTTT. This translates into CASRPRGGTNEKLFF.

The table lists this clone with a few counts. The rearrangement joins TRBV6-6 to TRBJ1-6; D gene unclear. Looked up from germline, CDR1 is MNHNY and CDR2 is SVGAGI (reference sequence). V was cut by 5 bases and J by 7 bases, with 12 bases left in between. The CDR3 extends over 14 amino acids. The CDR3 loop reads CASSADLVNSPLHF. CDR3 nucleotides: TGTGCCAGCAGTGCGGACTTGGTAAATTCACCCCTCCACTTT.

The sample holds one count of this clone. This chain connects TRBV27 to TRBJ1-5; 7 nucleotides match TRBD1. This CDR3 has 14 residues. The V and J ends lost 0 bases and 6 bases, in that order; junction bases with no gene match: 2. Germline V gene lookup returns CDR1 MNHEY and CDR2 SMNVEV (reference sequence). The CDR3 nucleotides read TGTGCCAGCAGTTTATCAGGGGGCCTTCAGCCCCAGCATTTT. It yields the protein CASSLSGGLQPQHF.

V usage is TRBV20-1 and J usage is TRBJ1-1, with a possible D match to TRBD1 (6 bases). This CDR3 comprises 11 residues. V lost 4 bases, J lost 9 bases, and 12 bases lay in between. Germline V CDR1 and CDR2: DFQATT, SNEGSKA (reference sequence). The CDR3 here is CSATDTGKAFF. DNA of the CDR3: TGCAGTGCTACCGATACAGGGAAAGCTTTCTTT.

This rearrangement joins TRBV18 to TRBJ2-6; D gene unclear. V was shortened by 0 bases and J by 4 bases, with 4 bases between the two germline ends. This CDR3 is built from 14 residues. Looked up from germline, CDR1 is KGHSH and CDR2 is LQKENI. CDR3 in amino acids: CASSPPSGANVLTF. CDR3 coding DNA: TGTGCCAGCTCACCACCGTCGGGGGCCAACGTCCTGACTTTC.

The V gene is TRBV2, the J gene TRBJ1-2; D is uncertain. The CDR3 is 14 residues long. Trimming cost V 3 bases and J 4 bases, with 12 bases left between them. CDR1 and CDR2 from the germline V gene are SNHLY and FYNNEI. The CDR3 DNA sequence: TGTGCCAGCAGTGACGGGATATCCAGCTATGGCTACACCTTC. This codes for CASSDGISSYGYTF.

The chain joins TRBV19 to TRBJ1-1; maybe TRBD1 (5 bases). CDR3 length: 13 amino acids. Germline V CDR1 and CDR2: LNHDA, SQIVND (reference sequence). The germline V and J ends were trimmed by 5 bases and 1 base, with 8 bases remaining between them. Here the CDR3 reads CASSLQENTEAFF. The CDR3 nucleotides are TGTGCCAGTAGTTTACAGGAGAACACTGAAGCTTTCTTT. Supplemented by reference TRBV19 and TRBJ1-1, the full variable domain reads DGGITQSPKYLFRKEGQNVTLSCEQNLNHDAMYWYRQDPGQGLRLIYYSQIVNDFQKGDIAEGYSVSREKKESFPLTVTSAQKNPTAFYLCASSLQENTEAFFGQGTRLTVV.

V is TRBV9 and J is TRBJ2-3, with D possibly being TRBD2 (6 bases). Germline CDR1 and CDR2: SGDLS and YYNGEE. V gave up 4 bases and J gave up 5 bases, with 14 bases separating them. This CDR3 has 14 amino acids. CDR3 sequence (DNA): TGTGCCAGCAGCCCCCAGCCGGGACTAGATACGCAGTATTTT. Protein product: CASSPQPGLDTQYF.

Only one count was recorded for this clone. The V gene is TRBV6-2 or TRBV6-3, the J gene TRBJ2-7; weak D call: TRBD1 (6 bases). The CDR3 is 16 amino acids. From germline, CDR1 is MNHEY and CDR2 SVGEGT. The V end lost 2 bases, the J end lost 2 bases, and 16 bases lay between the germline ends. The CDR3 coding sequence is TGTGCCAGCAGTTACCCAACTGGACAGCTAGCCTACGAGCAGTACTTC. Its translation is CASSYPTGQLAYEQYF.

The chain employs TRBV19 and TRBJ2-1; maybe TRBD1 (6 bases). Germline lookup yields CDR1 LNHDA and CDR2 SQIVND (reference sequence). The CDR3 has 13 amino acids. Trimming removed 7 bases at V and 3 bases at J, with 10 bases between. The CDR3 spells CASTQGIYNEQFF. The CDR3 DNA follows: TGTGCCAGTACTCAGGGGATCTACAATGAGCAGTTCTTC.

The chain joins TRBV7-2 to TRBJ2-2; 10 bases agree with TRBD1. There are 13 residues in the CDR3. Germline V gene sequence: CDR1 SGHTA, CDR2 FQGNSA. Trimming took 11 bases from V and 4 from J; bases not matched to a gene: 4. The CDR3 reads CAGRQGATGELFF. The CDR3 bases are TGTGCCGGGCGACAGGGGGCCACCGGGGAGCTGTTTTTT.

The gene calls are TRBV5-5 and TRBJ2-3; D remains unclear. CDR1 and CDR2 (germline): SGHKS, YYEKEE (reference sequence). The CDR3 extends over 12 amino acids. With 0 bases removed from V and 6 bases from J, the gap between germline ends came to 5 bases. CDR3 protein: CASSLAVDTQYF. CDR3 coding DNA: TGTGCCAGCAGCTTGGCGGTGGATACGCAGTATTTT.

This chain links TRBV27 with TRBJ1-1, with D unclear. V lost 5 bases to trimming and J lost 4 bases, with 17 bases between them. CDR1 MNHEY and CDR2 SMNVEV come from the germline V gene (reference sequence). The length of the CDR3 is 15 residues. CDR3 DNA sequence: TGTGCCAGCAGTCCCTCCCGGTTCGGCGGCACTGAAGCTTTCTTT. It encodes CASSPSRFGGTEAFF.

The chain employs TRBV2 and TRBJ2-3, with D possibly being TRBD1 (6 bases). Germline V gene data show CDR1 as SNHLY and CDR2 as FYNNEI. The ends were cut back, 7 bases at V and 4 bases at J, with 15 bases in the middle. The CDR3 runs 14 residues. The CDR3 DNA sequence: TGTGCCAGCACGGCAGAGGGGGTCCCAGATACGCAGTATTTT. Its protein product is CASTAEGVPDTQYF.

CDR3 loop: CAIRPGQASGVSYNEQFF. CDR3 in DNA: TGTGCCATCCGCCCGGGACAGGCCTCAGGGGTGTCCTACAATGAGCAGTTCTTC. The genes are TRBV10-3 and TRBJ2-1; TRBD1 agrees at 8 bases. CDR1 is ENHRY, CDR2 SYGVKD, per germline. The CDR3 runs to 18 residues. With V trimmed by 8 bases and J by 1 base, 16 bases remained unmatched.

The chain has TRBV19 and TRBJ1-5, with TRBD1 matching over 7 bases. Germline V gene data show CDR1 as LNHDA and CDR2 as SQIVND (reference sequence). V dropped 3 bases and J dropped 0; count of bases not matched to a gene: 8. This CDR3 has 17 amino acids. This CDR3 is CASSMEQGIYSNQPQHF. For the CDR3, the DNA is TGTGCCAGTAGTATGGAACAGGGGATTTATAGCAATCAGCCCCAGCATTTT.

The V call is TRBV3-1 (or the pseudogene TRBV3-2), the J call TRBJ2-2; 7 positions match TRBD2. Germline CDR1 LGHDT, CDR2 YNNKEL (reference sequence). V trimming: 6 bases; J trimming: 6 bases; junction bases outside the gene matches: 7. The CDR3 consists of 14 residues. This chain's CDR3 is CASRGEGRAGELFF. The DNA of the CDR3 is TGTGCCAGCAGGGGGGAGGGAAGGGCCGGGGAGCTGTTTTTT.

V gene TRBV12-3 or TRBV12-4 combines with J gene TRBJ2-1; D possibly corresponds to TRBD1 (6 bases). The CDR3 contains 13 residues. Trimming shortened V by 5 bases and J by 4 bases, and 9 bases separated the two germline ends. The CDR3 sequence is CASSPQGYNEQFF. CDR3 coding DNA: TGTGCCAGCAGTCCACAGGGATACAATGAGCAGTTCTTC.